Many counts were recorded for the clone carrying this T cell receptor beta chain. Its antigen remains unidentified. The sample belongs to a study of identical twins. Findings of the study overall: Surplus twin overlap in beta out-of-frame sequences was less pronounced. With abundant cord blood beta clonotypes, insertions were fewer; memory repertoires showed no such pattern. Partial confounding of zero-insertion analyses by invariant MAIT and iNKT cells was possible. Conclusions leaned on cross-sectional statistical analysis and did not track the same donors over time.

Using its own MiXCR run on the 5' RACE reads, TCRdb lists one record per CDR3 protein. The sample includes some 270,000 distinct CDR3 sequences, around 8% of them seen just once. Trimming took 4 bases from V and 0 from J, leaving 8 bases between them. This CDR3 is 14 amino acids long. The germline CDR1 and CDR2 sequences are MNHEY and SMNVEV (reference sequence). The data were also submitted as part of a second study, on yellow fever vaccine responses in identical twins.

This TCR was recovered from a young woman in good health. The sample taken for sequencing was CD8+ T cells sorted from blood. The chain couples TRBV27 to TRBJ2-3; D is uncertain. CDR3 bases: TGTGCCAGCAGTTCACCCGACAGCACAGATACGCAGTATTTT. It translates to CASSSPDSTDTQYF.